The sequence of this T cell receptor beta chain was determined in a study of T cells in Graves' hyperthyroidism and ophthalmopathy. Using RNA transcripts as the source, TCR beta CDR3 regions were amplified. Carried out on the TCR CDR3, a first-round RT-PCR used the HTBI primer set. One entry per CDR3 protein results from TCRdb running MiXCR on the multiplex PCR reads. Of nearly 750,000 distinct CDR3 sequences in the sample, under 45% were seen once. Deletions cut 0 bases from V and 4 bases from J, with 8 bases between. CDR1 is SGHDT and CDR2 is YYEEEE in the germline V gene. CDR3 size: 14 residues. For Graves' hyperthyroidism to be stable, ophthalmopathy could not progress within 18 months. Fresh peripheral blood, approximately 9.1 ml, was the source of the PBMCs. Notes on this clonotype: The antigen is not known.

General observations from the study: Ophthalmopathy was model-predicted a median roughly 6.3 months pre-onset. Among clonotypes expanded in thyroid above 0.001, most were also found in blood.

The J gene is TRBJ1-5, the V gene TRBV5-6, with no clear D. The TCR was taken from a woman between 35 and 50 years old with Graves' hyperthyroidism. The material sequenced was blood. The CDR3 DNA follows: TGTGCCAGCAGCTTGGGGCTAGGGAATCAGCCCCAGCATTTT. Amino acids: CASSLGLGNQPQHF. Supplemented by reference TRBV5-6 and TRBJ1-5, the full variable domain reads DAGVTQSPTHLIKTRGQQVTLRCSPKSGHDTVSWYQQALGQGPQFIFQYYEEEERQRGNFPDRFSGHQFPNYSSELNVNALLLGDSALYLCASSLGLGNQPQHFGDGTRLSIL.